This is a list of T cell receptor beta chains from one sample in a study of T cell responses to AZD1222 COVID-19 vaccine. The repertoire was sequenced with immunoSEQ multiplex PCR; TCRdb's copy has only in-frame clones and lacks some. This table holds approximately 150,000 clones, over 90% found once. The sample consisted of peripheral blood, taken on day 0 of MenACWY control vaccination. Source of these receptors: an adult in good health. Both conserved end residues are part of each CDR3.

J gene: TRBJ2-7; CDR3 length: 14; V gene: TRBV5-5; CDR3 protein: CASSWGTGWYEQYF
J gene: TRBJ2-7; CDR3 length: 13; V gene: TRBV12-3/TRBV12-4; CDR3 protein: CASSWGHIYEQYF
J gene: TRBJ1-4; CDR3 length: 14; V gene: TRBV7-9; CDR3 protein: CASSLTGSGEKLFF
J gene: TRBJ1-2; CDR3 length: 11; V gene: TRBV20-1; CDR3 protein: CSARRGYGYTF
J gene: TRBJ1-1; CDR3 length: 13; V gene: TRBV6-5; CDR3 protein: CASSFEMNTEAFF
J gene: TRBJ1-2; CDR3 length: 16; V gene: TRBV19; CDR3 protein: CASSIRVGTPDYGYTF
J gene: TRBJ1-2; CDR3 length: 17; V gene: TRBV9; CDR3 protein: CASSKTPPGSLHYGYTF
J gene: TRBJ1-6; CDR3 length: 13; V gene: TRBV6-5; CDR3 protein: CASTTGPSRPLHF
J gene: TRBJ2-7; CDR3 length: 17; V gene: TRBV27; CDR3 protein: CASSRTSGFLSSYEQYF
J gene: TRBJ1-2; CDR3 length: 15; V gene: TRBV6-6; CDR3 protein: CASSQKVGQFYGYTF
J gene: TRBJ1-1; CDR3 length: 15; V gene: TRBV6-5; CDR3 protein: CASSFIGGSGTEAFF
J gene: TRBJ2-2; CDR3 length: 14; V gene: TRBV2; CDR3 protein: CASKAPSRTGELFF
J gene: TRBJ1-3; CDR3 length: 15; V gene: TRBV6-5; CDR3 protein: CASSPLGPTGNTIYF
J gene: TRBJ1-3; CDR3 length: 15; V gene: TRBV28; CDR3 protein: CASIEGASSGNTIYF
J gene: TRBJ1-1; CDR3 length: 10; V gene: TRBV20-1; CDR3 protein: CSASHIEAFF
J gene: TRBJ2-1; CDR3 length: 16; V gene: TRBV14; CDR3 protein: CASSRNLAGGYNEQFF
J gene: TRBJ1-2; CDR3 length: 16; V gene: TRBV7-8; CDR3 protein: CASSPRLAGRRGGYTF
J gene: TRBJ2-2; CDR3 length: 15; V gene: TRBV5-8; CDR3 protein: CASSLRGNLAGELFF
J gene: TRBJ1-3; CDR3 length: 16; V gene: TRBV28; CDR3 protein: CASSLRPLGSGNTIYF
J gene: TRBJ2-7; CDR3 length: 13; V gene: TRBV5-1; CDR3 protein: CASSLDLDYEQYF
J gene: TRBJ2-3; CDR3 length: 15; V gene: TRBV2; CDR3 protein: CASISIGRYGDTQYF
J gene: TRBJ2-7; CDR3 length: 15; V gene: TRBV2; CDR3 protein: CASSEMGQGADEQYF
J gene: TRBJ1-2; CDR3 length: 12; V gene: TRBV5-4; CDR3 protein: CASTGTDYGYTF
J gene: TRBJ2-5; CDR3 length: 15; V gene: TRBV4-3; CDR3 protein: CASSQEAGVMQTQYF
J gene: TRBJ1-4; CDR3 length: 15; V gene: TRBV11-3; CDR3 protein: CATPTGRNPDQKLFF
J gene: TRBJ2-5; CDR3 length: 13; V gene: TRBV24-1; CDR3 protein: CATSDLNGGTQYF
J gene: TRBJ1-1; CDR3 length: 12; V gene: TRBV19; CDR3 protein: CASSLGSTEAFF
J gene: TRBJ1-2; CDR3 length: 13; V gene: TRBV15; CDR3 protein: CATSRDRGNGYTF